This T cell receptor (beta chain) derives from a study of shared clonotypes between healthy human individuals. Study summary: Per-donor plates numbered three CD4 naive, three CD4 memory, two CD8 naive and one CD8 memory.

Healthy adults negative for HIV, lacking recent acute infections or vaccinations, served as donors. Germline-derived CDR1 and CDR2 are MDHEN and SYDVKM. The CDR3 runs 16 residues. V was clipped by 7 bases and J by 1 base; unmatched bases: 11. Study outcomes and limitations: The sole specimen, blood, was sampled, and tissue repertoires likely differ.

Remarks on this clone: Its specificity is unknown.

Deep was the level used in running the assay. Sequencing was performed with immunoSEQ multiplex PCR; in TCRdb, only in-frame clones are kept and a portion is missing. The sample includes some 2 million clones, 85% to 95% of them seen just once. Input material: naive CD4+ T cells sorted from blood. Indicated subset: CD45RA+ positively selected. This TCR derives from a man in his late teens or twenties in good health. The V and J genes are TRBV28 and TRBJ2-7, with TRBD2 matching over 9 bases. The CDR3 spells CASIWLAGMPSYEQYF. The CDR3 DNA is TGTGCCAGCATCTGGCTAGCGGGGATGCCTTCCTACGAGCAGTACTTC.